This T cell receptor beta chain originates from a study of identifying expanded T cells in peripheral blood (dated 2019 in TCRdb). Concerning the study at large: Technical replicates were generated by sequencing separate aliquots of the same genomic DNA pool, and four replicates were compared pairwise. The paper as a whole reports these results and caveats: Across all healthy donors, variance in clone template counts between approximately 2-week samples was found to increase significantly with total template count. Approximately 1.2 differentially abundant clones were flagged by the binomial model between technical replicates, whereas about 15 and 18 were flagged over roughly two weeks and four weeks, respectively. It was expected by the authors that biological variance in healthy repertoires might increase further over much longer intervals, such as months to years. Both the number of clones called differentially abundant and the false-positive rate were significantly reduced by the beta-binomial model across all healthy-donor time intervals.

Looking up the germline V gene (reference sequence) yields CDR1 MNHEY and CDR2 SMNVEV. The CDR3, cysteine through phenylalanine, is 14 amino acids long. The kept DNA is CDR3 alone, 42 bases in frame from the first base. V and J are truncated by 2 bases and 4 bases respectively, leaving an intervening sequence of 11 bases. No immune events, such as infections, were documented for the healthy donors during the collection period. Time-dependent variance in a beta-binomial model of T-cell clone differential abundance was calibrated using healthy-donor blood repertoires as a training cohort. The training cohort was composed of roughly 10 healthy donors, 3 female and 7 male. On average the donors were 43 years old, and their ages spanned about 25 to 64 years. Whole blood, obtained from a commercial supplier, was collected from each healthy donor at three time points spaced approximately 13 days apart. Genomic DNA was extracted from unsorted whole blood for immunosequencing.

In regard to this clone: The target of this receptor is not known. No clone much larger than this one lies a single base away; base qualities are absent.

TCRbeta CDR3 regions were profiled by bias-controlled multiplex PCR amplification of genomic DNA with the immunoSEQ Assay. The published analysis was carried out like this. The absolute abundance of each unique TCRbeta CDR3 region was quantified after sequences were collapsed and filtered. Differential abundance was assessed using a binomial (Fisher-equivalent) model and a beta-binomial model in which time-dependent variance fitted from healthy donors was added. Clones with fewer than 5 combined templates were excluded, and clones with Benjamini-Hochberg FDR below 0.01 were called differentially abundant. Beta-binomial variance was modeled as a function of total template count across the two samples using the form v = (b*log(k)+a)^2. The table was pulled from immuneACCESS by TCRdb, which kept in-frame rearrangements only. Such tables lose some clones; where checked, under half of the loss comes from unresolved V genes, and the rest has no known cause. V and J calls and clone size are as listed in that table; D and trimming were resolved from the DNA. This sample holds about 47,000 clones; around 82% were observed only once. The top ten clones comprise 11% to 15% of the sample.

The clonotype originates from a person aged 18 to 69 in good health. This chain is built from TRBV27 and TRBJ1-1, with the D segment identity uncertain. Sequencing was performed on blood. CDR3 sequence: CASSLQVESTEAFF. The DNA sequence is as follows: TGTGCCAGCAGTTTACAGGTAGAGAGCACTGAAGCTTTCTTT.